This TCR beta chain emerged from a study of shared clonotypes between healthy human individuals. General study results and limits: Sequencing depth was a factor that was expected to affect clonotype sharing among donors.

V dropped 4 bases and J dropped 4 bases, with 20 bases sitting between them. There are 16 residues in the CDR3. Germline CDR1 is SGHRS and CDR2 is YFSETQ. As regards this clone: Its specificity is unknown.

Repertoires were generated with immunoSEQ multiplex PCR, while TCRdb's copy carries only in-frame clones and drops some. The table includes over a million clones, 70% to 80% detected once. This TCR was recovered from a man aged 18 to 29 in good health. Some clones in this sample may be carry-over from other donors' samples. This chain links TRBV5-1 with TRBJ2-5; D may correspond to TRBD1 or TRBD2 (7 bases each). Specimen: memory CD4+ T cells from PBMCs. Subset denoted: CD45RA-negative fraction. The CDR3 is CASSEGASGLRETQYF. The DNA for the CDR3 is TGCGCCAGCAGCGAGGGGGCTAGCGGCCTCCGAGAGACCCAGTACTTC. The complete variable domain, with remaining parts taken from reference TRBV5-1 and TRBJ2-5, reads KAGVTQTPRYLIKTRGQQVTLSCSPISGHRSVSWYQQTPGQGLQFLFEYFSETQRNKGNFPGRFSGRQFSNSRSEMNVSTLELGDSALYLCASSEGASGLRETQYFGPGTRLLVL.